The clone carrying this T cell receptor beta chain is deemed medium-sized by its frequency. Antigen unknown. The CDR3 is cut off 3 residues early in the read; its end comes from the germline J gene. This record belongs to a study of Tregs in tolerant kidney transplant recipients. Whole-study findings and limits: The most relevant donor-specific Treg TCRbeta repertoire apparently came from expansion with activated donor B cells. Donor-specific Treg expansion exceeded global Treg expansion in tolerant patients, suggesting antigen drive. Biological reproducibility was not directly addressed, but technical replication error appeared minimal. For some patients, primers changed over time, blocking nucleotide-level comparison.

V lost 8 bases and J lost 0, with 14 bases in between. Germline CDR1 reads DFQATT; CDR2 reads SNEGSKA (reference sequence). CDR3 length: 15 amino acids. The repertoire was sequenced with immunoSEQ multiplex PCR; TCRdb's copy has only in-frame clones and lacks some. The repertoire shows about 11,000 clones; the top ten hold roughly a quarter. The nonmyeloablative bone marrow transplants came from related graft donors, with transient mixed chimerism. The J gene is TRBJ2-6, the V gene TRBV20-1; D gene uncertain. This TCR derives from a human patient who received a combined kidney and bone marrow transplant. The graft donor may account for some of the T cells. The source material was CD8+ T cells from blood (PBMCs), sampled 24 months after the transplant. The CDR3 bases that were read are TGCAGTACCCTAAACCCCCTCTCTGGGGCCAACGTC. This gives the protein CSTLNPLSGANV. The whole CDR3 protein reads CSTLNPLSGANVLTF.